What follows are 17 T cell receptor beta chains derived from one specimen sequenced in a study of CXCR3-negative and CXCR3-positive naive CD8 T cells (dated by TCRdb to between 2017 and 2020). What the work shows at the level of the full study, not this receptor alone: Compared with CXCR3-negative naive cells, CXCR3-positive naive cells had TRB CDR3s with higher hydrophobicity (lower Kidera factor 4), lower energy, and higher strength and volume indices.

For sequencing, a NextSeq 550 was employed. The Human TCR Profiling Kit (MiLaboratory) was used to prepare UMI-labeled 5' RACE TRB cDNA libraries. The reads went through TCRdb reprocessing, and each CDR3 protein sequence gets one entry with no DNA. In this sample's table one finds some 140,000 distinct CDR3 sequences. The ten largest make up approximately 0.5% of the sample. These receptors are not linked to any known antigen. Sequencing was carried out using naive CXCR3+ CD8+ T cells from blood. This sample's cell subset or site label indicates: CD45RO-CCR7+CD27+CD95- naive CD8+ T cells expressing CXCR3 (TNR3+). The receptor source for this set is a human donor in good health. Some clones in this sample may be carry-over from other donors' samples.

The V gene is TRBV27, the J gene TRBJ1-2; TCRdb's D call of TRBD1 is untestable without DNA. The CDR3 loop spans 13 amino acids. Per the germline V gene, CDR1 is MNHEY and CDR2 is SMNVEV (reference sequence). This CDR3 reads CASSYDRGYGYTF.

J is TRBJ2-7 and V is TRBV20-1; the D call from TCRdb, TRBD1, cannot be confirmed without DNA. The CDR3 loop spans 14 amino acids. From germline, CDR1 is DFQATT and CDR2 SNEGSKA (reference sequence). The CDR3 spells CSARADRGGYEQYF.

The gene calls are TRBV6-1 and TRBJ2-7; TCRdb proposes TRBD1, but this gene call is untestable without DNA. Germline values: CDR1 MNHNS, CDR2 SASEGT. There are 14 residues in the CDR3. The CDR3: CASKARGSPYEQYF.

This rearrangement joins TRBV29-1 to TRBJ2-7; TCRdb proposes TRBD2, but this gene call is untestable without DNA. CDR3 size: 12 residues. Germline V gene sequence: CDR1 SQVTM, CDR2 ANQGSEA. This CDR3 is CSVLLWEGEQYF.

This chain joins TRBV29-1 and TRBJ2-3; TCRdb's assignment of TRBD2 cannot be checked, as there is no DNA. The CDR3 consists of 20 residues. Germline loops: CDR1 SQVTM, CDR2 ANQGSEA. The CDR3 sequence is CSVEDPRPSLAGSLTDTQYF.

The rearrangement joins TRBV4-1 to TRBJ1-1; the TRBD1 assignment by TCRdb is unverifiable without DNA. Germline-derived CDR1 and CDR2 are MGHRA and YSYEKL. This CDR3 is built from 16 residues. The CDR3 region is CASSQEGSVGDRRAFF.

The chain employs TRBV27 and TRBJ2-1. The CDR3 runs 15 residues. Germline V gene lookup returns CDR1 MNHEY and CDR2 SMNVEV (reference sequence). The CDR3 region is CASSPDGGSYNEQFF.

This chain links TRBV12-3 or TRBV12-4 with TRBJ2-3; TCRdb outputs TRBD1, but without DNA this stays unchecked. This CDR3 spans 14 amino acids. The CDR3 sequence: CASSLAPGPDTQYF.

The chain carries TRBV28 and TRBJ1-4; TCRdb selects TRBD1, and the lack of DNA leaves this call unchecked. Germline lookup yields CDR1 MDHEN and CDR2 SYDVKM. The CDR3 covers 17 residues. The chain's CDR3 is CASRLQGVGGANEKLFF.

The CDR3 loop reads CASSQDRSGVGELFF. This chain connects TRBV4-2 to TRBJ2-2; checking the TCRdb D call of TRBD1 is not possible without DNA. The germline V gene encodes CDR1 LGHNA and CDR2 YNFKEQ. This CDR3 contains 15 residues.

The gene calls are TRBV28 and TRBJ2-7; the TRBD1 assignment by TCRdb is unverifiable without DNA. This CDR3 comprises 13 residues. Germline V CDR1 and CDR2: MDHEN, SYDVKM. The chain's CDR3 is CASSFRQYYEQYF. Full variable domain (remainder filled in from reference TRBV28 and TRBJ2-7): DVKVTQSSRYLVKRTGEKVFLECVQDMDHENMFWYRQDPGLGLRLIYFSYDVKMKEKGDIPEGYSVSREKKERFSLILESASTNQTSMYLCASSFRQYYEQYFGPGTRLTVT.

The chain carries TRBV5-1 and TRBJ1-1; the TCRdb D gene call, TRBD1, has no DNA to confirm it. The CDR3 has 14 amino acids. Germline V gene data show CDR1 as SGHRS and CDR2 as YFSETQ. This CDR3 is CASSYGRQGTEAFF.

The genes are TRBV13 and TRBJ2-7; the D call from TCRdb, TRBD1, cannot be confirmed without DNA. The CDR3 sequence is 14 residues long. Per germline, CDR1 PRHDT and CDR2 FYEKMQ (reference sequence). CDR3 protein: CASSFRGEGGEQYF.

The chain employs TRBV21-1 and TRBJ1-6; TCRdb calls TRBD1, which cannot be checked without DNA. TRBV21-1 is an annotated pseudogene. The CDR3 contains 14 residues. CDR3 region: CASSRTEDNSPLHF.

The chain links TRBV27 to TRBJ2-7; checking the TCRdb D call of TRBD1 is not possible without DNA. This CDR3 is built from 13 residues. CDR1 is MNHEY and CDR2 is SMNVEV in the germline V gene (reference sequence). The CDR3 here is CASSQGSLYEQYF.

This sequence joins TRBV29-1 and TRBJ1-1. This CDR3 spans 13 amino acids. Per the germline V gene, CDR1 is SQVTM and CDR2 is ANQGSEA. The CDR3 sequence is CSVDSAAHTEAFF.

This sequence joins TRBV28 and TRBJ2-7; TCRdb's assignment of TRBD1 cannot be checked, as there is no DNA. The germline gives CDR1 MDHEN, CDR2 SYDVKM. The CDR3 covers 15 residues. The CDR3 here is CASSLGDRGVHEQYF.